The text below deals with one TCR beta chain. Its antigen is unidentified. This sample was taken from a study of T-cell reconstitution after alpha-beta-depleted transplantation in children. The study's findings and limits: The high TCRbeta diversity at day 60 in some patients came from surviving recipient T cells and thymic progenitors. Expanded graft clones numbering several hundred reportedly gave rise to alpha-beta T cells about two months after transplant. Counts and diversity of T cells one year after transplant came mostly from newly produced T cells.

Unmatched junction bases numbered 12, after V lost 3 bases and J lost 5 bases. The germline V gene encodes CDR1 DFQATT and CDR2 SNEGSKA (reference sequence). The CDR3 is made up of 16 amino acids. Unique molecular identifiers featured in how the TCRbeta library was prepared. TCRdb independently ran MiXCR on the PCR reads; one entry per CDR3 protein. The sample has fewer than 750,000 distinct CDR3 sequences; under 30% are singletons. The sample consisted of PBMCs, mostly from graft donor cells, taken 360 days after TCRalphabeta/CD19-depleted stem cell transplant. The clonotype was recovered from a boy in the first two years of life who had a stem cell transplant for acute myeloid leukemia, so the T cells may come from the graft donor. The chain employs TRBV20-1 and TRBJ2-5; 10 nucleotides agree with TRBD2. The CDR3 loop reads CSARTVTVTSGETQYF. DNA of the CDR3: TGCAGTGCTAGGACCGTTACTGTGACTAGCGGGGAGACCCAGTACTTC.